These 3 T cell receptor beta chains originate from one sample sequenced in a study of T cells in Graves' hyperthyroidism and ophthalmopathy. There were TCR beta CDR3 regions amplified from RNA transcripts. HTBI primers were the set used in a first-round RT-PCR of the TCR CDR3. One entry per CDR3 protein, called by TCRdb with MiXCR from the multiplex PCR reads. Among a few hundred thousand distinct CDR3 sequences listed, roughly 46% were seen once. The sequencing sample was made of peripheral blood or thyroid tissue (not recorded which). The receptors here all came from a woman between 18 and 29 years old with Graves' hyperthyroidism.

V is TRBV12-3 or TRBV12-4 and J is TRBJ2-5; D tentatively fits TRBD1 or TRBD2 (6 bases each). V dropped 7 bases and J dropped 9 bases, with 15 bases sitting between them. The CDR3 loop spans 12 amino acids. The CDR3 bases are TGTGCCAGCAATCCAGAGGGGGAGGCCCAGTACTTC. This gives the protein CASNPEGEAQYF.

This clonotype came up many times. One junction end disagrees with the germline gene, perhaps due to a read error. The V and J genes are TRBV10-3 and TRBJ1-4; no clear D. Germline V lookup: CDR1 ENHRY, CDR2 SYGVKD. This CDR3 has 13 amino acids. This CDR3 is CAMSGGKGEKLFF. The CDR3 nucleotides are TGTGCCATGAGTGGAGGGAAAGGGGAAAAACTGTTTTTT.

Concerning this clonotype itself: A read error is likely, as this CDR3 ends without the conserved phenylalanine or tryptophan. V gene TRBV24-1 combines with J gene TRBJ1-5, with D unresolved. The CDR3 is 14 amino acids. Germline CDR1 and CDR2: KGHDR and SFDVKD. The CDR3 spells CATSGPDGNQPQHS. DNA for the CDR3: TGTGCCACCAGTGGGCCGGACGGAAATCAACCCCAGCATTCT.